What follows are 10 T cell receptor beta chains derived from one specimen sequenced in a study of cytomegalovirus exposure and HLA in healthy donors. Primers: 60 Vbeta forward and 13 Jbeta reverse. Sequencing used immunoSEQ multiplex PCR; TCRdb keeps in-frame clones, though not all of them. This table holds 95,000 to 100,000 clones, around three quarters found once. The sample taken for sequencing was PBMCs. The receptor set was obtained from a human donor in good health.

CDR3 in amino acids: CASSLDRSDRDDEQYF. CDR3 DNA: TGTGCCAGCAGCTTAGATAGGTCTGACAGGGACGACGAGCAGTACTTC. The rearrangement links TRBV7-8 to TRBJ2-7; TRBD1 agrees at 7 bases. There are 16 residues in the CDR3. V lost 1 base and J lost 5; bases outside the gene matches: 11. The germline CDR1 and CDR2 sequences are SGHVS and FQNEAQ.

The chain is built from TRBV6-5 and TRBJ2-1, with TRBD1 matching 7 bases. Germline V gives CDR1 MNHEY, CDR2 SVGAGI. Trimming at V came to 4 bases and at J to 8 bases, leaving 8 bases not matched to a gene. This CDR3 contains 14 residues. The CDR3 DNA follows: TGTGCCAGCAGTTTAGACAGGGTCAAGGATGAGCAGTTCTTC. Its translation: CASSLDRVKDEQFF.

In DNA, the CDR3 is TGTGCCAGCAGTTTATCTCCGCTGAGGAGGGGCGGGGAGCTGTTTTTT. Protein sequence: CASSLSPLRRGGELFF. The rearrangement joins TRBV27 to TRBJ2-2; possible D gene TRBD2, 6 bases. The CDR3 contains 16 residues. Germline values: CDR1 MNHEY, CDR2 SMNVEV (reference sequence). V lost 0 bases to trimming and J lost 7 bases, with 15 bases between them.

This clone appeared once. The V and J genes are TRBV6-1 and TRBJ2-7; TRBD1 might be the D (5 bases). The CDR3 totals 15 residues. CDR1 and CDR2 from the germline V gene are MNHNS and SASEGT. Trimming shortened V by 7 bases and J by 2 bases, and 18 bases separated the two germline ends. The CDR3 coding sequence is TGTGCCAGCATCGTGAGCCAGGGTTTTACCTACGAGCAGTACTTC. It translates to CASIVSQGFTYEQYF.

The chain joins TRBV9 to TRBJ2-3; D possibly corresponds to TRBD1 (5 bases). V was pared by 3 bases and J by 1 base, with 9 bases between. CDR1 and CDR2 (germline): SGDLS, YYNGEE. The CDR3 contains 14 residues. CDR3 amino acids: CASSAGFGTDTQYF. The CDR3 region has the DNA TGTGCCAGCAGCGCAGGGTTCGGCACAGATACGCAGTATTTT.

The chain combines TRBV25-1 with TRBJ2-7; 9 nucleotides align to TRBD2. CDR1 and CDR2 (germline): MGHDK, SYGVNS. After removal of 6 bases from V and 5 bases from J, the junction contained 8 bases not matched to a gene. The CDR3 totals 14 residues. In nucleotides, the CDR3 is TGTGCCAGCAGGGGGGGGCTAGCGGGAAACGAGCAGTACTTC. This gives the protein CASRGGLAGNEQYF.

The J gene is TRBJ2-7, the V gene TRBV10-2, with no clear D. Germline CDR1 and CDR2: WSHSY and SAAADI. This CDR3 is 14 amino acids long. Between the trimmed V and J ends, which lost 3 bases and 7 bases, there was a span of 16 bases. The DNA of the CDR3 is TGCGCCAGCAGTGAAGATGCGGCTAGATTGGAGCAGTACTTC. Amino acids: CASSEDAARLEQYF.

This chain connects TRBV30 to TRBJ2-7; D possibly corresponds to TRBD2 (6 bases). This CDR3 contains 13 residues. Trimming pared 4 bases from V and 6 bases from J, leaving 16 bases between. Looked up from germline, CDR1 is GTSNPN and CDR2 is SVGIG (reference sequence). In nucleotides, the CDR3 is TGTGCCTGGAAGTGGAGGGTTTCAACCGAGCAGTACTTC. It is translated as CAWKWRVSTEQYF.

The V gene is TRBV30, the J gene TRBJ1-2; D not resolved. V gave up 4 bases and J gave up 0 bases, with 9 bases separating them. Germline V CDR1 and CDR2: GTSNPN, SVGIG (reference sequence). CDR3 size: 13 residues. CDR3 DNA sequence: TGTGCCTGGAACTTGCCTGCTAACTATGGCTACACCTTC. Translated: CAWNLPANYGYTF.

This sequence joins TRBV29-1 and TRBJ1-2, with 8 bases identical to TRBD1. Germline assignment: CDR1 SQVTM and CDR2 ANQGSEA. CDR3 length: 14 residues. V lost 2 bases to trimming and J lost 3 bases; unmatched junction nucleotides: 5. CDR3 sequence (DNA): TGCAGCGTTGAAAGGGACAGGCCAGACTATGGCTACACCTTC. It translates to CSVERDRPDYGYTF.